This T cell receptor (beta chain) was sequenced for a study of blood T cell repertoires in COVID-19. Study-level information: COVID-19 samples from acute and convalescent phases originated in the United States, Italy and Spain. The cDNA or gDNA used as material had been derived from T cells, B-cell-depleted T cells, or PBMCs.

The ends lost 6 bases at V and 5 bases at J; junction bases unmatched: 12. The germline CDR1 and CDR2 sequences are SGHRS and YFSETQ. The CDR3 loop spans 15 amino acids. In the original workflow: Quantification of nucleated cells was approximated via reference gene primer amplification. Sequenced by immunoSEQ multiplex PCR; TCRdb stores in-frame clones only, minus some. V and J calls and clone size are those listed in that table; D and trimming were worked out from the DNA. This table has around 250,000 clones, over 80% appearing once. The rearrangement uses TRBV5-1 and TRBJ2-5, with TRBD2 matching 8 bases. The specimen was peripheral blood. The receptor's source is a man aged 60 to 69 who had recovered from COVID-19. As DNA, the CDR3 is TGCGCCAGCAAGGAAAGCGGGGGCGCCCCGGAGACCCAGTACTTC. Translated: CASKESGGAPETQYF. Variable domain in full (rest from reference TRBV5-1 and TRBJ2-5): KAGVTQTPRYLIKTRGQQVTLSCSPISGHRSVSWYQQTPGQGLQFLFEYFSETQRNKGNFPGRFSGRQFSNSRSEMNVSTLELGDSALYLCASKESGGAPETQYFGPGTRLLVL.